The 30 T cell receptor beta chains below were found in one sample sequenced in a study of blood T cell repertoires in COVID-19. Here immunoSEQ multiplex PCR was the method, and the copy in TCRdb shows in-frame clones only, minus some. The repertoire holds some 250,000 clones, with approximately 86% as singletons. The sample was peripheral blood. These receptors were collected from a woman between 25 and 40 years old who had recovered from COVID-19.

The chain couples TRBV30 to TRBJ1-2; D uncertain. V gave up 8 bases and J gave up 2 bases, with 12 bases separating them. Germline CDR1 and CDR2: GTSNPN and SVGIG (reference sequence). This CDR3 is built from 12 residues. CDR3 coding DNA: TGTGCCCTTTATGGGAGGAACTATGGCTACACCTTC. Translation: CALYGRNYGYTF.

V usage is TRBV5-1 and J usage is TRBJ2-3, with D possibly TRBD1 on 6 matching bases. This CDR3 spans 13 amino acids. Trimming removed 7 bases at V and 6 bases at J, with 15 bases between. CDR1 is SGHRS and CDR2 is YFSETQ in the germline V gene. The CDR3 region has the DNA TGCGCCAGCTCGTACAGGGTGGCGGATACGCAGTATTTT. It translates to CASSYRVADTQYF.

V usage is TRBV2 and J usage is TRBJ1-1; 12 nucleotides line up with TRBD1. The CDR3 totals 18 residues. The germline CDR1 and CDR2 sequences are SNHLY and FYNNEI. Germline trimming cut 7 bases from V and 2 bases from J; bases unmatched to any gene: 14. DNA of the CDR3: TGTGCCAGCATGGTGGGTGTGGGACAGGGGGCCGAAAACACTGAAGCTTTCTTT. Its protein is CASMVGVGQGAENTEAFF.

This rearrangement joins TRBV11-2 to TRBJ2-2; 11 positions match TRBD2. V was pared by 2 bases and J by 4 bases, with 3 bases of the junction left unmatched. This CDR3 has 16 residues. Germline CDR1 is SGHAT and CDR2 is FQNNGV. The CDR3 DNA is TGTGCCAGCAGCTTAAGAACTAGCGGGGGCACCGGGGAGCTGTTTTTT. This sequence encodes CASSLRTSGGTGELFF.

This sequence joins TRBV6-2 or TRBV6-3 and TRBJ2-1; TRBD1 might be the D (6 bases). The CDR3 length is 17 residues. V was trimmed by 0 bases and J by 0 bases, leaving 12 bases between them. Germline values: CDR1 MNHEY, CDR2 SVGEGT. Here the CDR3 reads CASSYSGTLFSYNEQFF. The CDR3 nucleotides read TGTGCCAGCAGTTACTCTGGGACACTGTTCTCCTACAATGAGCAGTTCTTC.

This clone was detected once. This rearrangement joins TRBV2 to TRBJ2-2, with 10 bases matching TRBD2. CDR3 size: 17 residues. V lost 5 bases and J lost 2; bases outside the gene matches: 8. The germline V gene has CDR1 SNHLY and CDR2 FYNNEI. The CDR3 spells CASSSGGAGFNTGELFF. For the CDR3, the DNA is TGTGCCAGCAGTAGCGGGGGGGCCGGCTTTAACACCGGGGAGCTGTTTTTT.

The genes are TRBV5-4 and TRBJ2-3, with D possibly matching TRBD1 (6 bases). Per the germline V gene, CDR1 is SGHNT and CDR2 is YYREEE (reference sequence). V gave up 7 bases and J gave up 13 bases, with 19 bases separating them. The CDR3 is made up of 12 amino acids. The CDR3 loop reads CASAIGGEKEYF. CDR3 coding DNA: TGTGCCAGCGCTATAGGGGGAGAGAAAGAGTATTTT.

This rearrangement joins TRBV13 to TRBJ2-7; TRBD2 agrees at 10 bases. The junction had 9 bases not matched to a gene; V was cut back by 3 bases and J by 10 bases. The CDR3 totals 14 residues. Per the germline V gene, CDR1 is PRHDT and CDR2 is FYEKMQ (reference sequence). CDR3 sequence reads: CASSLASSGRQQYF. The CDR3 DNA is TGTGCCAGCAGCTTGGCTAGTAGCGGGAGGCAACAGTACTTC.

This chain joins TRBV5-1 and TRBJ2-2; perhaps TRBD2 as D (5 bases). CDR1 and CDR2 (germline): SGHRS, YFSETQ. This CDR3 comprises 16 residues. The V end lost 3 bases, the J end lost 9 bases, and 21 bases lay between the germline ends. CDR3 DNA: TGCGCCAGCAGCTCCGGACCCGGACTGACCGGGCGGGAGCTGTTTTTT. This encodes CASSSGPGLTGRELFF.

This clone has only a few counts. V gene TRBV7-2 combines with J gene TRBJ1-5, with a weak D call TRBD1 (5 bases). Germline values: CDR1 SGHTA, CDR2 FQGNSA. The length of the CDR3 is 15 residues. V was shortened by 1 base and J by 7 bases, with 14 bases between the two germline ends. The CDR3 sequence is CASSLVWGEGQPQHF. CDR3 in DNA: TGTGCCAGCAGCTTAGTATGGGGGGAGGGGCAGCCCCAGCATTTT. The entire variable domain, with the rest obtained from reference TRBV7-2 and TRBJ1-5, is as follows: GAGVSQSPSNKVTEKGKDVELRCDPISGHTALYWYRQSLGQGLEFLIYFQGNSAPDKSGLPSDRFSAERTGGSVSTLTIQRTQQEDSAVYLCASSLVWGEGQPQHFGDGTRLSIL.

CDR3 bases: TGTGCCAGCAGCTCTCTGGACAGGGGGCAAACTGGCTACACCTTC. Encoded protein: CASSSLDRGQTGYTF. V and J are TRBV7-9 and TRBJ1-2; 11 bases are shared with TRBD1. The CDR3 loop spans 15 amino acids. From germline, CDR1 is SEHNR and CDR2 FQNEAQ (reference sequence). Trimming at V came to 4 bases and at J to 7 bases, leaving 8 bases not matched to a gene.

This chain connects TRBV30 to TRBJ1-4; 7 nucleotides agree with TRBD1. Germline V gene sequence: CDR1 GTSNPN, CDR2 SVGIG (reference sequence). J was trimmed by 8 bases and V by 7 bases; bases with no gene match: 13. The CDR3 contains 14 residues. The CDR3: CAYLSTTGTEKLFF. CDR3 DNA: TGTGCCTACCTCTCGACGACAGGGACAGAAAAACTGTTTTTT.

The chain combines TRBV5-4 with TRBJ1-1, with D tentatively TRBD1 (6 bases). Trimming cost V 1 base and J 1 base, with 11 bases left between them. Per germline, CDR1 SGHNT and CDR2 YYREEE (reference sequence). This CDR3 is built from 15 residues. CDR3 in DNA: TGTGCCAGCAGCTTGTATCGGACAGAGAACACTGAAGCTTTCTTT. Translating it yields CASSLYRTENTEAFF.

The V call is TRBV5-1, the J call TRBJ1-6; D remains ambiguous. Germline V gene data show CDR1 as SGHRS and CDR2 as YFSETQ. CDR3 length: 15 residues. V lost 5 bases and J lost 0, with 9 bases in between. The CDR3: CASSYGSSYNSPLHF. In DNA form, the CDR3 reads TGCGCCAGCAGTTACGGTAGCTCCTATAATTCACCCCTCCACTTT.

The gene calls are TRBV15 and TRBJ2-3; 7 bases are a match to TRBD1. Trimming cost V 0 bases and J 0 bases; bases outside gene matches: 3. Germline V gene data show CDR1 as LNHNV and CDR2 as YYDKDF (reference sequence). This CDR3 has 16 amino acids. This CDR3 is CATSRDEGASTDTQYF. The CDR3 DNA sequence: TGTGCCACCAGCAGAGATGAGGGGGCTAGCACAGATACGCAGTATTTT.

Turning to this clone: A read error may account for a junction end that differs from germline. The chain carries TRBV5-6 and TRBJ1-2; TRBD1 might be the D (5 bases). Germline values: CDR1 SGHDT, CDR2 YYEEEE. The CDR3 covers 15 residues. The CDR3 bases are TGTGCCAGCAGCCTTGGGTTCCAGGGTGGCTTTCCGGGGGCCTTC. It is translated as CASSLGFQGGFPGAF.

This clone was found once. The chain joins TRBV5-1 to TRBJ1-1; D remains unclear. Between the trimmed V and J ends, which lost 0 bases and 3 bases, there was a span of 12 bases. Germline CDR1 reads SGHRS; CDR2 reads YFSETQ. The CDR3 length is 15 residues. As DNA, the CDR3 is TGCGCCAGCAGCTTGGCCGGGATGTCGGACACTGAAGCTTTCTTT. This gives the protein CASSLAGMSDTEAFF. Complete variable domain (other parts from reference TRBV5-1 and TRBJ1-1): KAGVTQTPRYLIKTRGQQVTLSCSPISGHRSVSWYQQTPGQGLQFLFEYFSETQRNKGNFPGRFSGRQFSNSRSEMNVSTLELGDSALYLCASSLAGMSDTEAFFGQGTRLTVV.

The CDR3 loop reads CASSMGANSPLHF. The CDR3 DNA sequence: TGTGCCAGTAGTATGGGGGCAAATTCACCCCTCCACTTT. This rearrangement joins TRBV19 to TRBJ1-6; perhaps TRBD1 as D (6 bases). Germline V gene data show CDR1 as LNHDA and CDR2 as SQIVND (reference sequence). The V gene lost 3 bases and the J gene lost 7 bases, with 7 bases spanning the gap. CDR3 size: 13 residues.

Here the CDR3 reads CASSFLSGGPFEQFF. The DNA of the CDR3 is TGTGCCAGCAGCTTCCTTAGCGGGGGGCCATTTGAGCAGTTCTTC. The chain links TRBV5-4 to TRBJ2-1; 10 bases map to TRBD2. The J segment lost 9 bases and the V segment lost 2 bases, leaving 8 bases of the junction unmatched. The length of the CDR3 is 15 residues. Germline CDR1 is SGHNT and CDR2 is YYREEE (reference sequence).

This chain links TRBV5-1 with TRBJ2-1; 8 nucleotides match TRBD1. After removal of 4 bases from V and 10 bases from J, the junction contained 13 bases not matched to a gene. In germline, CDR1 is SGHRS, CDR2 YFSETQ. This CDR3 is 15 amino acids long. This CDR3 reads CASSAVQGEFGEQFF. CDR3 in DNA: TGCGCCAGCAGCGCAGTACAGGGGGAGTTTGGGGAGCAGTTCTTC.

This clone was seen a single time. This chain uses TRBV5-4 with TRBJ2-5; 8 positions agree with TRBD1. Per the germline V gene, CDR1 is SGHNT and CDR2 is YYREEE (reference sequence). V lost 4 bases to trimming and J lost 3 bases; unmatched junction nucleotides: 11. The CDR3 contains 16 residues. This CDR3 reads CASSTTGQVGKETQYF. CDR3 sequence (DNA): TGTGCCAGCAGCACAACGGGACAGGTCGGAAAAGAGACCCAGTACTTC.

This chain uses TRBV7-6 with TRBJ2-3; the match to TRBD2 covers 15 bases. The CDR3 length is 19 residues. Germline V gene sequence: CDR1 SGHVS, CDR2 FNYEAQ. V lost 5 bases to trimming and J lost 1 base; unmatched junction nucleotides: 10. The CDR3 sequence: CASSPQGGLAGGGTDTQYF. CDR3 nucleotide sequence: TGTGCCAGCAGCCCACAGGGGGGACTAGCGGGGGGAGGCACAGATACGCAGTATTTT. The full variable domain, completed using reference TRBV7-6 and TRBJ2-3, is GAGVSQSPRYKVTKRGQDVALRCDPISGHVSLYWYRQALGQGPEFLTYFNYEAQQDKSGLPNDRFSAERPEGSISTLTIQRTEQRDSAMYRCASSPQGGLAGGGTDTQYFGPGTRLTVL.

This chain connects TRBV4-3 to TRBJ1-3; maybe TRBD1 (6 bases). The germline V gene has CDR1 LGHNA and CDR2 YSLEER. This CDR3 contains 18 residues. Trimming cost V 2 bases and J 4 bases, with 21 bases left between them. DNA for the CDR3: TGCGCCAGCAGCCAAACTCCGACAGGAACGGGTTCGGGAAACACCATATATTTT. As protein: CASSQTPTGTGSGNTIYF.

The rearrangement joins TRBV9 to TRBJ2-5; 10 bases match TRBD2. J gave up 5 bases and V 6 bases, and 10 bases lay outside the gene matches. CDR1 and CDR2 (germline): SGDLS, YYNGEE. The CDR3 consists of 15 residues. The CDR3 DNA reads as TGTGCCAGCACCCCGGAAGGACTAGCGGCGGAGACCCAGTACTTC. Protein: CASTPEGLAAETQYF.

The chain is built from TRBV6-5 and TRBJ2-5; TRBD1 might be the D (5 bases). Germline loops: CDR1 MNHEY, CDR2 SVGAGI. The CDR3 contains 14 residues. V lost 6 bases and J lost 1, with 12 bases in between. CDR3 region: CASRIRAFQETQYF. The CDR3 DNA sequence: TGTGCCAGCAGGATCAGGGCCTTCCAAGAGACCCAGTACTTC.

This clone occurred once. This chain uses TRBV7-3 with TRBJ2-5; tentative D call: TRBD2 (6 bases). Germline-derived CDR1 and CDR2 are SGHTA and FQGTGA. The CDR3 totals 16 residues. Trimming removed 2 bases from V and 2 bases from J, with 15 bases in between. The DNA of the CDR3 is TGTGCCAGCAGCTTACTTCCGGGACTCCAACAAGAGACCCAGTACTTC. This encodes CASSLLPGLQQETQYF.

The rearrangement uses TRBV7-6 and TRBJ2-3; 9 bases match TRBD2. Germline-derived CDR1 and CDR2 are SGHVS and FNYEAQ. J gave up 0 bases and V 5 bases, and 6 bases lay outside the gene matches. CDR3 length: 16 amino acids. CDR3 coding DNA: TGTGCCAGCAGCCCACTTAGCGGGGGCAGCACAGATACGCAGTATTTT. Amino acid sequence: CASSPLSGGSTDTQYF.

V gene TRBV5-4 combines with J gene TRBJ1-2; possible D gene TRBD1, 6 bases. Per the germline V gene, CDR1 is SGHNT and CDR2 is YYREEE (reference sequence). This CDR3 spans 14 amino acids. Trimming stripped 3 bases from V and 7 bases from J, with 16 bases between. CDR3: CASSSKSNRAGYTF. CDR3 in DNA: TGTGCCAGCAGCTCCAAGTCCAACAGGGCTGGCTACACCTTC. Full variable domain (missing parts from reference TRBV5-4 and TRBJ1-2): ETGVTQSPTHLIKTRGQQVTLRCSSQSGHNTVSWYQQALGQGPQFIFQYYREEENGRGNFPPRFSGLQFPNYSSELNVNALELDDSALYLCASSSKSNRAGYTFGSGTRLTVV.

The V and J genes are TRBV7-6 and TRBJ2-1; 9 nucleotides align to TRBD1. J gave up 3 bases and V 1 base, and 7 bases lay outside the gene matches. Germline V gene lookup returns CDR1 SGHVS and CDR2 FNYEAQ. This CDR3 is built from 17 residues. Here the CDR3 reads CASSLVAGQGNYNEQFF. CDR3 coding DNA: TGTGCCAGCAGCTTAGTCGCGGGACAGGGTAACTACAATGAGCAGTTCTTC.

The chain carries TRBV9 and TRBJ2-7, with 8 bases identical to TRBD2. The ends lost 0 bases at V and 1 base at J; junction bases unmatched: 9. The length of the CDR3 is 17 residues. Per the germline V gene, CDR1 is SGDLS and CDR2 is YYNGEE. In DNA, the CDR3 is TGTGCCAGCAGCGTAGACGGGCGGGGGGCTTATTCCTACGAGCAGTACTTC. The encoded protein is CASSVDGRGAYSYEQYF.